A single sample is the source of the 30 T cell receptor beta chains below, sequenced in a study of T cells expressing NK-cell markers. For each CDR3 protein, TCRdb gives one entry from its re-call of the 5' RACE reads, without DNA. The data show around 550,000 distinct CDR3 sequences, and the top ten clones hold less than 4.5%. What was sequenced was blood T cells: a sorted CD56 or NKG2C T cell subset, CD4+ or CD8+ T cells, or bulk PBMC T cells (not recorded which). All receptors come from a man aged 18-30 years in good health.

V gene TRBV3-1 combines with J gene TRBJ2-5; there is no DNA to check the TCRdb D call of TRBD2. Germline lookup yields CDR1 LGHDT and CDR2 YNNKEL (reference sequence). This CDR3 is 15 amino acids long. The CDR3 sequence: CASSGPREGEETQYF.

J is TRBJ2-5 and V is TRBV18; the TCRdb call, TRBD2, lacks DNA for checking. Looked up from germline, CDR1 is KGHSH and CDR2 is LQKENI. The CDR3 extends over 13 amino acids. The CDR3 is CASSLREMETQYF.

The rearrangement links TRBV2 to TRBJ2-3; the TCRdb D gene call, TRBD2, has no DNA to confirm it. CDR3 length: 17 amino acids. The V gene's germline CDR1 is SNHLY and CDR2 FYNNEI. CDR3 in amino acids: CASRDTRTSGLTDTQYF.

The chain couples TRBV28 to TRBJ2-7; TCRdb outputs TRBD2, but without DNA this stays unchecked. Looked up from germline, CDR1 is MDHEN and CDR2 is SYDVKM. This CDR3 is 18 amino acids long. CDR3 protein: CASSPGRGVLDSPYEQYF.

V gene TRBV7-8 combines with J gene TRBJ1-4; there is no DNA to check the TCRdb D call of TRBD1. The CDR3 covers 15 residues. Per germline, CDR1 SGHVS and CDR2 FQNEAQ. CDR3 in amino acids: CASSARQGAREKLFF.

This rearrangement joins TRBV5-5 to TRBJ2-5; TCRdb names TRBD2, which stays unverified in the absence of DNA. This CDR3 region has 14 residues. The V gene's germline CDR1 is SGHKS and CDR2 YYEKEE (reference sequence). This chain's CDR3 is CASSLAGSRETQYF.

This chain links TRBV5-1 with TRBJ2-4. Germline CDR1 SGHRS, CDR2 YFSETQ. The CDR3 consists of 14 residues. The CDR3: CASSSGGGRYGQYF.

This sequence joins TRBV18 and TRBJ2-3. Germline V CDR1 and CDR2: KGHSH, LQKENI. The CDR3 extends over 14 amino acids. CDR3 region: CASSPTWSEDTQYF.

The rearrangement uses TRBV6-5 and TRBJ1-4; the TCRdb D gene call, TRBD1, has no DNA to confirm it. CDR3 length: 13 residues. Germline V gene data show CDR1 as MNHEY and CDR2 as SVGAGI. The CDR3 sequence: CASSYPGDGKLFF.

J is TRBJ2-2 and V is TRBV6-2 or TRBV6-3; TCRdb outputs TRBD2, but without DNA this stays unchecked. This CDR3 contains 17 residues. The germline V gene encodes CDR1 MNHEY and CDR2 SVGEGT. This CDR3 is CASSYKPGGLNTGELFF.

This sequence joins TRBV28 and TRBJ1-5; TCRdb proposes TRBD1, but this gene call is untestable without DNA. The CDR3 runs to 16 residues. Germline V CDR1 and CDR2: MDHEN, SYDVKM. CDR3 in amino acids: CASRGPGRHSNQPQHF.

V gene TRBV5-6 combines with J gene TRBJ1-5. CDR1 and CDR2 (germline): SGHDT, YYEEEE. The CDR3 runs to 15 residues. This CDR3 reads CASSASTTGNQPQHF.

This chain links TRBV18 with TRBJ2-2; TCRdb reports TRBD2, a call that lacks DNA to check it against. This CDR3 is built from 14 residues. Germline values: CDR1 KGHSH, CDR2 LQKENI. CDR3 sequence: CASSPGLNTQGLFF.

The chain is built from TRBV7-9 and TRBJ2-7; the D gene TCRdb calls, TRBD1, cannot be checked with no DNA. This CDR3 region has 16 residues. The germline V gene encodes CDR1 SEHNR and CDR2 FQNEAQ (reference sequence). The CDR3 protein is CASSPPTLGEHYEQYF.

This CDR3 reads CASSNGQGRAYGYTF. The chain has TRBV6-1 and TRBJ1-2. This CDR3 comprises 15 residues. Germline CDR1 and CDR2: MNHNS and SASEGT.

The chain combines TRBV7-9 with TRBJ2-5. Germline lookup yields CDR1 SEHNR and CDR2 FQNEAQ (reference sequence). This CDR3 region has 14 residues. CDR3 region: CASRRQEYQETQYF.

The chain uses TRBV5-1 and TRBJ2-1; absent DNA, TCRdb's TRBD2 call cannot be checked. CDR1 and CDR2 from the germline V gene are SGHRS and YFSETQ. CDR3 size: 15 residues. The chain's CDR3 is CASRPSSGDYNEQFF.

The rearrangement links TRBV7-6 to TRBJ1-5. CDR3 size: 14 residues. CDR1 is SGHVS, CDR2 FNYEAQ, per germline. The CDR3 sequence: CASSLMGSNQPQHF.

This chain links TRBV30 with TRBJ2-1; TCRdb outputs TRBD2, but without DNA this stays unchecked. This CDR3 has 14 amino acids. Germline values: CDR1 GTSNPN, CDR2 SVGIG (reference sequence). Here the CDR3 reads CAWSWLAGANEQFF.

The rearrangement links TRBV5-1 to TRBJ1-6. Germline CDR1 and CDR2: SGHRS and YFSETQ. This CDR3 comprises 14 residues. The CDR3: CASSLDERNSPLHF.

The V and J genes are TRBV7-9 and TRBJ2-5; the D call from TCRdb, TRBD1, cannot be confirmed without DNA. This CDR3 is 18 amino acids long. CDR1 SEHNR and CDR2 FQNEAQ come from the germline V gene (reference sequence). The CDR3 reads CASSLAPGTGALWETQYF.

The chain couples TRBV18 to TRBJ2-5; TCRdb's D call, TRBD2, is unchecked because there is no DNA. This CDR3 contains 14 residues. CDR1 KGHSH and CDR2 LQKENI come from the germline V gene. The CDR3 loop is CASSPPSERETQYF.

The J gene is TRBJ2-3, the V gene TRBV5-1; the TRBD2 assignment by TCRdb is unverifiable without DNA. The CDR3 covers 13 residues. Germline CDR1 and CDR2: SGHRS and YFSETQ. CDR3 residues: CASRREEEDTQYF.

The chain links TRBV28 to TRBJ2-2; absent DNA, TCRdb's TRBD2 call cannot be checked. CDR1 and CDR2 from the germline V gene are MDHEN and SYDVKM. This CDR3 spans 20 amino acids. The CDR3 here is CASSFSIPGLAGGDTGELFF.

The J gene is TRBJ2-1, the V gene TRBV12-3 or TRBV12-4; TCRdb's D call of TRBD2 is untestable without DNA. CDR3 length: 15 residues. This chain's CDR3 is CASSPGLATYNEQFF.

The rearrangement links TRBV11-3 to TRBJ2-1. Germline V gene data show CDR1 as SGHNT and CDR2 as YENEEA. The CDR3 loop spans 13 amino acids. The CDR3 protein is CASSLNNYNKQFF.

The genes are TRBV7-2 and TRBJ2-3; TCRdb names TRBD1, which stays unverified in the absence of DNA. The CDR3 is 15 amino acids. Germline V gene lookup returns CDR1 SGHTA and CDR2 FQGNSA. The chain's CDR3 is CASSLERRGTGTQYF.

The chain links TRBV4-2 to TRBJ1-1; with no DNA, the TCRdb D assignment of TRBD1 cannot be verified. The V gene's germline CDR1 is LGHNA and CDR2 YNFKEQ. The CDR3 contains 17 residues. This chain's CDR3 is CASSYSQVGVGDTEAFF.

The rearrangement links TRBV28 to TRBJ1-1. The CDR3 is 13 residues long. CDR1 is MDHEN and CDR2 is SYDVKM in the germline V gene. This CDR3 is CASSFRAGQAAFF.

The chain recombines TRBV6-5 with TRBJ2-1; there is no DNA to check the TCRdb D call of TRBD2. The CDR3 consists of 17 residues. Germline V gene sequence: CDR1 MNHEY, CDR2 SVGAGI. CDR3 protein: CASSYSTWLAGNNEQFF.